This T cell receptor (beta chain) came from a study of blood T cell repertoires in COVID-19. The CDR3 is 15 amino acids. Germline CDR1 reads LNHDA; CDR2 reads SQIVND (reference sequence). J was trimmed by 8 bases and V by 4 bases; bases with no gene match: 11. Some clones are missing from TCRdb's copy, which holds only in-frame ones; the method was immunoSEQ multiplex PCR. The sample has 96,000 or so clones; 90% are singletons. The genes are TRBV19 and TRBJ2-3, with 8 bases that match TRBD2. Material: peripheral blood. This receptor was taken from a man in his sixties with acute or convalescent COVID-19. As DNA, the CDR3 is TGTGCCAGTAGTAACACGGGACTAGTTATTGGTACGCAGTATTTT. Amino acid sequence: CASSNTGLVIGTQYF.